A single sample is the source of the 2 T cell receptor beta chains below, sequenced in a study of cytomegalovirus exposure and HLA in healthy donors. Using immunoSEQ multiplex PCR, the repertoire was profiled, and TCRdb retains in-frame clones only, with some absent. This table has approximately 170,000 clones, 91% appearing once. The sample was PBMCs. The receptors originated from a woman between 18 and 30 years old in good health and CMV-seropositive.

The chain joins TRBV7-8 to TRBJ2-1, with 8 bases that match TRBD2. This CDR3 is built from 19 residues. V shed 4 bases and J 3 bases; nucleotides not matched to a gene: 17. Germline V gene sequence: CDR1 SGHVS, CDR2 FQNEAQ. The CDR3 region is CASSSRVASSGNRYNEQFF. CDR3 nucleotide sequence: TGTGCCAGCAGCTCCCGCGTGGCGAGTAGCGGGAACCGCTACAATGAGCAGTTCTTC.

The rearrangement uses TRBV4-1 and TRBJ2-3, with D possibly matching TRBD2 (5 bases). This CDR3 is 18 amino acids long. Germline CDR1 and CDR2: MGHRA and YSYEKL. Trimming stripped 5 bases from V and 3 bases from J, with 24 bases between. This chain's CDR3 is CASSRVEKVGTGTDTQYF. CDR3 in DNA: TGCGCCAGCAGCAGGGTGGAGAAAGTGGGAACGGGGACAGATACGCAGTATTTT.